The sequence of this T cell receptor (beta chain) was determined in a study of molecular identifiers for immune sequencing clone quantification. Study outcomes and limitations: Among effectors, clones above 20 RNA copies held over 98% of molecules; among naive cells, under 1%. Amid fewer than 1.3 million naive cells, spiked Jurkat TCR RNA from one cell was reportedly still detectable.

Methods described previously, with TCR primers listed, were used for bulk TCR libraries. One entry per CDR3 protein, called by TCRdb with MiXCR from the PCR reads. Here the sample spans tens of thousands of distinct CDR3 sequences, under 25% being singletons. There are 12 residues in the CDR3. The V end was cut by 6 bases, the J end by 4 bases, with 7 bases between. Germline V gene sequence: CDR1 MNHEY, CDR2 SMNVEV (reference sequence). Comment on this clonotype: Its antigen is as yet unknown.

This sequence joins TRBV27 and TRBJ2-1, with D uncertain. The receptor was derived from a human donor in good health. Some libraries in this study had Jurkat cell RNA spiked in. The sequencing input was naive CD8+ T cells from blood, with Jurkat cell RNA spiked in. Subset: FACS-sorted CD8+CD4-CCR7+CD45RA+ naive T cells. As DNA, the CDR3 is TGTGCCAGCAGGTCTCAATACAATGAGCAGTTCTTC. Its protein is CASRSQYNEQFF.